This is a list of T cell receptor beta chains from one sample in a study of blood T cell repertoires in COVID-19. Method: immunoSEQ multiplex PCR; TCRdb's copy keeps in-frame clones and lacks some. Of a few hundred thousand clones listed, approximately 85% were seen once; the top ten hold around 7.2%. The sequenced material came from peripheral blood. Receptors were obtained from a human donor in a cohort sampled during active COVID-19. Both conserved end residues are part of each CDR3. Fields, in order: D gene, clone size, V gene, J gene, CDR3 protein, CDR3 DNA. A D gene is named only where the DNA matches it firmly. Some rows have no size entry. The others give once, few or many, or a class for an expanded clone.

NA	NA	TRBV30	TRBJ2-5	CAWSDWGRETQYF	TGTGCCTGGAGTGATTGGGGGAGGGAGACCCAGTACTTC
NA	NA	TRBV15	TRBJ2-5	CATSRGHQETQYF	TGTGCCACCAGCAGAGGACATCAAGAGACCCAGTACTTC
TRBD2	NA	TRBV25-1	TRBJ2-7	CASRKGGEGYEQYF	TGTGCCAGCAGGAAGGGAGGGGAAGGGTACGAGCAGTACTTC
NA	NA	TRBV4-1	TRBJ1-1	CASRNRNTEAFF	TGCGCCAGCAGAAACAGGAACACTGAAGCTTTCTTT
TRBD1	NA	TRBV11-2	TRBJ1-2	CASSSTGFGYTF	TGTGCCAGCAGCTCGACAGGGTTTGGCTACACCTTC
TRBD2	few	TRBV2	TRBJ2-5	CASNVIAGQETQYF	TGTGCCAGCAATGTGATAGCGGGCCAAGAGACCCAGTACTTC
NA	NA	TRBV5-6	TRBJ1-1	CASSLAGKNTEAFF	TGTGCCAGCAGCTTGGCGGGAAAGAACACTGAAGCTTTCTTT
TRBD1	NA	TRBV29-1	TRBJ1-2	CSSQGRHYGYTF	TGCAGCTCACAGGGGAGGCACTATGGCTACACCTTC
TRBD2	NA	TRBV5-1	TRBJ2-1	CASSLDGGGHNEQFF	TGCGCCAGCAGCTTGGATGGCGGGGGGCACAATGAGCAGTTCTTC
NA	NA	TRBV6-5	TRBJ2-1	CASSYQASNYNEQFF	TGTGCCAGCAGTTACCAAGCGTCTAACTACAATGAGCAGTTCTTC
NA	NA	TRBV6-4	TRBJ1-1	CASSDSYQSTEAFF	TGTGCCAGCAGTGACTCGTATCAGTCCACTGAAGCTTTCTTT
NA	NA	TRBV5-1	TRBJ2-6	CASSSGWGEANVLTF	TGCGCCAGCAGCTCGGGGTGGGGGGAGGCCAACGTCCTGACTTTC
NA	NA	TRBV27	TRBJ1-4	CASSLRVSNEKLFF	TGTGCCAGCAGTTTACGGGTTTCTAATGAAAAACTGTTTTTT
TRBD1	NA	TRBV6-4	TRBJ2-1	CASSLTGANEQFF	TGTGCCAGCAGCCTTACAGGGGCGAATGAGCAGTTCTTC
NA	NA	TRBV9	TRBJ2-7	CASSVTGSSYEQYF	TGTGCCAGCAGCGTCACGGGGAGCTCCTACGAGCAGTACTTC
NA	NA	TRBV24-1	TRBJ2-3	CATSDPDRDTQYF	TGTGCCACCAGTGACCCGGACAGAGATACGCAGTATTTT
TRBD1	NA	TRBV18	TRBJ2-5	CASSPLTGYSETQYF	TGTGCCAGCTCCCCACTGACAGGGTACTCGGAGACCCAGTACTTC
NA	NA	TRBV21-1	TRBJ1-1	CASSKRDREPGTEAFF	TGTGCCAGCAGCAAGAGAGACAGGGAGCCGGGCACTGAAGCTTTCTTT
TRBD1	NA	TRBV11-2	TRBJ2-3	CASSLVGQGLSTDTQYF	TGTGCCAGCAGCTTAGTGGGACAGGGACTTTCGACAGATACGCAGTATTTT
NA	once	TRBV5-6	TRBJ1-2	CASSLGANYGYTF	TGTGCCAGCAGCTTGGGAGCTAACTATGGCTACACCTTC
NA	NA	TRBV5-4	TRBJ1-1	CASSLVTETFF	TGTGCCAGCAGCTTGGTTACAGAGACGTTCTTT
NA	NA	TRBV5-4	TRBJ2-1	CASRSGTDDYNEQFF	TGTGCCAGCCGTTCCGGGACTGACGACTACAATGAGCAGTTCTTC